The 29 T cell receptor beta chains below come from one sample, sequenced in a study of identical twins (TCRdb year 2016). Library creation used 5' RACE. TCRdb records Illumina HiSeq 2000 as the sequencer. Clones were called with MiXCR by TCRdb after fastp trimmed the public reads at Q25, and only in-frame beta chains were retained. Duplicate CDR3 protein sequences are folded into a single record with the most common DNA and genes. The sample table contains 250,000 or so distinct CDR3 sequences; only one count was recorded for about 8.3% of them. The ten largest account for around 3% of the sample. These data are also associated with another study on yellow fever vaccine responses in identical twins.

The sequenced material came from CD8+ T cells sorted from blood. These receptors originate from a woman aged 18-30 years in good health.

The chain combines TRBV10-3 with TRBJ2-7; 7 positions match TRBD1. The length of the CDR3 is 13 residues. In germline, CDR1 is ENHRY, CDR2 SYGVKD. With 6 bases clipped from V and 2 bases from J, the junction kept 4 bases outside the gene matches. CDR3 loop: CAISGQATYEQYF. In nucleotides, the CDR3 is TGTGCCATCAGCGGACAGGCCACCTACGAGCAGTACTTC.

In its sample, this clonotype was seen a few times. The CDR3 region is CASRPSGGYSYEQYF. CDR3 nucleotides: TGTGCCAGCCGACCTAGCGGGGGCTACTCCTACGAGCAGTACTTC. The chain employs TRBV27 and TRBJ2-7, with TRBD2 matching 10 bases. This CDR3 has 15 amino acids. V trimming: 8 bases; J trimming: 0 bases; junction bases outside the gene matches: 7. The germline V gene encodes CDR1 MNHEY and CDR2 SMNVEV (reference sequence).

This clonotype was seen a few times. The chain employs TRBV7-9 and TRBJ2-1, with D unresolved. V lost 5 bases and J 4 bases, leaving 12 bases between the germline ends. The CDR3 is 14 amino acids. From germline, CDR1 is SEHNR and CDR2 FQNEAQ (reference sequence). In DNA, the CDR3 is TGTGCCAGCAGCCCCCGAGTAGTTTACAATGAGCAGTTCTTC. It translates to CASSPRVVYNEQFF.

The chain joins TRBV6-5 to TRBJ2-3, with D possibly TRBD2 on 5 matching bases. The germline V gene encodes CDR1 MNHEY and CDR2 SVGAGI. Trimming stripped 4 bases from V and 6 bases from J, with 14 bases between. The CDR3 extends over 14 amino acids. CDR3 sequence (DNA): TGTGCCAGCAGTTTGTCGCTTACTAGTGATACGCAGTATTTT. Translated: CASSLSLTSDTQYF.

Ten or more counts support this clonotype. The chain links TRBV5-1 to TRBJ2-2, with D possibly TRBD2 on 5 matching bases. Germline V gene data show CDR1 as SGHRS and CDR2 as YFSETQ. The CDR3 runs 14 residues. Trimming removed 3 bases at V and 5 bases at J, with 11 bases between. The DNA for the CDR3 is TGCGCCAGCAGCTACCGTTGGGAGACCGGGGAGCTGTTTTTT. Its translation is CASSYRWETGELFF. Based on the CDR3 plus reference TRBV5-1 and TRBJ2-2, the full variable domain is KAGVTQTPRYLIKTRGQQVTLSCSPISGHRSVSWYQQTPGQGLQFLFEYFSETQRNKGNFPGRFSGRQFSNSRSEMNVSTLELGDSALYLCASSYRWETGELFFGEGSRLTVL.

This clonotype appeared many times. Germline is not matched at one junction end, which may reflect a read error. The V and J genes are TRBV29-1 and TRBJ2-1; D gene unclear. Per germline, CDR1 SQVTM and CDR2 ANQGSEA. The CDR3 extends over 14 amino acids. CDR3 nucleotide sequence: TGCAGTGTCCGACGGGTGGGCTCCAACAATGAGCAGTTCTTC. Residues: CSVRRVGSNNEQFF.

This clonotype occurred a few times. This chain joins TRBV5-1 and TRBJ1-4; D not certain. Trimming took off 2 bases at V and 8 bases at J, with 4 bases between the two ends. The CDR3 consists of 11 residues. Germline lookup yields CDR1 SGHRS and CDR2 YFSETQ. The CDR3 DNA follows: TGCGCCAGCAGCTTAGGGGAAAAACTGTTTTTT. Its translation is CASSLGEKLFF.

This clonotype showed up just a few times. The chain combines TRBV10-2 with TRBJ1-1; the match to TRBD1 covers 8 bases. Germline CDR1 reads WSHSY; CDR2 reads SAAADI. After removal of 6 bases from V and 4 bases from J, the junction contained 4 bases not matched to a gene. This CDR3 comprises 13 residues. CDR3 residues: CASRIDRGTEAFF. In DNA form, the CDR3 reads TGCGCCAGCAGGATAGACAGGGGCACTGAAGCTTTCTTT.

The V call is TRBV27, the J call TRBJ2-5; TRBD2 aligns across 7 bases. Per the germline V gene, CDR1 is MNHEY and CDR2 is SMNVEV (reference sequence). V dropped 4 bases and J dropped 11; count of bases not matched to a gene: 4. The CDR3 totals 11 residues. CDR3 in DNA: TGTGCCAGCAGTTCTTTGGGACTACAGTACTTC. Amino acid sequence: CASSSLGLQYF.

A few counts support this clonotype. The V call is TRBV30, the J call TRBJ2-7, with 7 bases matching TRBD2. The V and J ends lost 3 bases and 5 bases, in that order; junction bases with no gene match: 13. The germline CDR1 and CDR2 sequences are GTSNPN and SVGIG (reference sequence). The CDR3 loop spans 15 amino acids. CDR3 amino acids: CAWRDDLAGTNEQYF. DNA for the CDR3: TGTGCCTGGAGAGACGATCTGGCCGGGACTAACGAGCAGTACTTC.

In its sample, this clonotype was seen many times. CDR3 in DNA: TGTGCCAGCAGTATAATGGGACTTCAAAATGAGCAGTTCTTC. It yields the protein CASSIMGLQNEQFF. The V call is TRBV27, the J call TRBJ2-1; tentatively, D is TRBD2 (6 bases). Between the trimmed V and J ends, which lost 5 bases and 7 bases, there was a span of 15 bases. The CDR3 loop spans 14 amino acids. CDR1 MNHEY and CDR2 SMNVEV come from the germline V gene (reference sequence).

This clonotype came up a few times. The chain uses TRBV5-8 and TRBJ2-7; D gene uncertain. This CDR3 comprises 12 residues. The germline V gene has CDR1 SGHTS and CDR2 YDEGEE. Trimming removed 4 bases at V and 7 bases at J, with 12 bases between. This chain's CDR3 is CASSTNVREQYF. The CDR3 coding sequence is TGTGCCAGCAGCACCAACGTCAGAGAGCAGTACTTC.

This clonotype was recorded at least ten times. This rearrangement joins TRBV2 to TRBJ2-7; D not certain. This CDR3 has 11 residues. V was cut by 2 bases and J by 5 bases, with 4 bases left in between. Germline assignment: CDR1 SNHLY and CDR2 FYNNEI. The CDR3 loop reads CASSENNEQYF. The CDR3 coding sequence is TGTGCCAGCAGTGAAAACAACGAGCAGTACTTC.

The CDR3 region is CASSQDSPLSGYNEQFF. The CDR3 bases are TGCGCCAGCAGCCAAGATTCCCCTCTTAGCGGATACAATGAGCAGTTCTTC. The V call is TRBV4-3, the J call TRBJ2-1; maybe TRBD2 (6 bases). Germline-derived CDR1 and CDR2 are LGHNA and YSLEER. Trimming left V 0 bases short and J 4 bases short, with 16 bases between. This CDR3 spans 17 amino acids.

This clonotype occurred many times. The rearrangement links TRBV6-7 to TRBJ2-5; 7 bases align to TRBD2. TRBV6-7 is flagged as an ORF with uncertain function. The CDR3 totals 14 residues. Losses at the gene ends were 7 bases for V and 3 bases for J; bases not matched to a gene: 8. DNA of the CDR3: TGTGCCAGCAAGAAGCGGGGTCTGGAAGAGACCCAGTACTTC. Encoded protein: CASKKRGLEETQYF.

In this sample, this clonotype turned up a few times. This sequence joins TRBV20-1 and TRBJ2-1; TRBD2 agrees at 8 bases. Germline CDR1 reads DFQATT; CDR2 reads SNEGSKA (reference sequence). This CDR3 region has 15 residues. In DNA form, the CDR3 reads TGCAGCGTATCTCCGGGACTAGATCCAATTGAGGAGCAGTTCTTC. Residues: CSVSPGLDPIEEQFF.

The rearrangement joins TRBV5-5 to TRBJ2-7, with 12 bases lining up with TRBD2. The CDR3 runs to 16 residues. Germline values: CDR1 SGHKS, CDR2 YYEKEE (reference sequence). V lost 4 bases to trimming and J lost 3 bases; unmatched junction nucleotides: 8. The CDR3 DNA follows: TGTGCCAGCAGCGCGACTAGCGGGAGAAATTACTACGAGCAGTACTTC. This encodes CASSATSGRNYYEQYF.

This clonotype was recorded at least ten times. This chain connects TRBV7-8 to TRBJ2-1; 7 bases align to TRBD2. V shed 3 bases, J shed 9 bases, and the junction held 11 bases outside the gene matches. CDR3 length: 15 residues. Germline CDR1 SGHVS, CDR2 FQNEAQ. The CDR3 reads CASSFGLAGVAEQFF. The CDR3 DNA reads TGTGCCAGCAGCTTCGGTCTTGCGGGAGTTGCTGAGCAGTTCTTC.

The V and J genes are TRBV7-6 and TRBJ2-3, with D uncertain. V was pared by 4 bases and J by 0 bases, with 11 bases between. The CDR3 is 15 residues long. Per the germline V gene, CDR1 is SGHVS and CDR2 is FNYEAQ. CDR3 amino acids: CASSSDLSSTDTQYF. As DNA, the CDR3 is TGTGCCAGCAGCTCGGACCTATCTAGCACAGATACGCAGTATTTT.

The chain carries TRBV4-2 and TRBJ2-3; D unresolved. Deletions cut 0 bases from V and 2 bases from J, with 9 bases between. This CDR3 contains 15 residues. Germline CDR1 is LGHNA and CDR2 is YNFKEQ. CDR3 nucleotides: TGTGCCAGCAGCCAAGAATCCTGGCCCACAGATACGCAGTATTTT. It yields the protein CASSQESWPTDTQYF.

The chain couples TRBV9 to TRBJ2-2; 8 bases are a match to TRBD2. The CDR3 extends over 17 amino acids. In germline, CDR1 is SGDLS, CDR2 YYNGEE. V was clipped by 0 bases and J by 0 bases; unmatched bases: 4. The CDR3 bases are TGTGCCAGCAGCGTAGCTCGGGGGGGGGCGAACACCGGGGAGCTGTTTTTT. Protein product: CASSVARGGANTGELFF. The variable domain in full, with the rest retrieved from reference TRBV9 and TRBJ2-2, is DSGVTQTPKHLITATGQRVTLRCSPRSGDLSVYWYQQSLDQGLQFLIQYYNGEERAKGNILERFSAQQFPDLHSELNLSSLELGDSALYFCASSVARGGANTGELFFGEGSRLTVL.

This clonotype was counted ten times or more. The chain recombines TRBV20-1 with TRBJ2-2; the D is unclear. Between the trimmed V and J ends, which lost 5 bases and 2 bases, there was a span of 9 bases. Germline V gene data show CDR1 as DFQATT and CDR2 as SNEGSKA (reference sequence). This CDR3 contains 13 residues. CDR3 coding DNA: TGCAGTGCTGGCCGGGCCAACACCGGGGAGCTGTTTTTT. Residues: CSAGRANTGELFF.

This clonotype was seen a handful of times. The chain uses TRBV11-1 and TRBJ1-2; 8 bases align to TRBD1. Trimming at V came to 5 bases and at J to 0 bases, leaving 14 bases not matched to a gene. The length of the CDR3 is 18 residues. In germline, CDR1 is SGHAT, CDR2 FQDESV (reference sequence). In DNA, the CDR3 is TGTGCCAGCAGCAATGCAGGGACAGGTGGACCTCCTAACTATGGCTACACCTTC. Amino acids: CASSNAGTGGPPNYGYTF.

This clonotype was found a few times. The chain joins TRBV4-3 to TRBJ2-3, with D unresolved. Germline CDR1 reads LGHNA; CDR2 reads YSLEER. This CDR3 contains 14 residues. The V end was cut by 1 base, the J end by 6 bases, with 11 bases between. DNA for the CDR3: TGCGCCAGCAGCCAAGGGTTAGGCTTCGATACGCAGTATTTT. Translation gives CASSQGLGFDTQYF.

This sequence joins TRBV6-6 and TRBJ2-1, with D tentatively TRBD2 (5 bases). CDR3 length equals 11 residues. V dropped 2 bases and J dropped 9 bases, with 5 bases sitting between them. Germline assignment: CDR1 MNHNY and CDR2 SVGAGI (reference sequence). In DNA form, the CDR3 reads TGTGCCAGCAGTTACGAGGGTGAGCAGTTCTTC. Encoded protein: CASSYEGEQFF.

V gene TRBV6-5 combines with J gene TRBJ2-5; D is ambiguous. The CDR3 sequence is 14 residues long. Germline CDR1 MNHEY, CDR2 SVGAGI. V was cut by 0 bases and J by 5 bases, with 10 bases left in between. As DNA, the CDR3 is TGTGCCAGCAGTTACTCGTCTAGTCTCGAGACCCAGTACTTC. Its protein product is CASSYSSSLETQYF.

The chain carries TRBV12-3 or TRBV12-4 and TRBJ2-5; D may correspond to TRBD1 or TRBD2 (5 bases each). Trimming cost V 7 bases and J 2 bases, with 17 bases left between them. The CDR3 contains 15 residues. CDR3 sequence: CASNWARDGQETQYF. The CDR3 coding sequence is TGTGCCAGCAATTGGGCGAGGGACGGTCAAGAGACCCAGTACTTC.

Only a few counts were recorded for this clonotype. The chain employs TRBV7-2 and TRBJ2-3, with 11 bases identical to TRBD2. J was trimmed by 2 bases and V by 6 bases; bases with no gene match: 7. CDR1 is SGHTA, CDR2 FQGNSA, per germline. The CDR3 sequence is 16 residues long. CDR3 protein: CASRPIAGGLTDTQYF. In DNA form, the CDR3 reads TGTGCCAGCAGGCCCATAGCGGGGGGGCTCACAGATACGCAGTATTTT. Drawing the rest from reference TRBV7-2 and TRBJ2-3, the complete variable domain is GAGVSQSPSNKVTEKGKDVELRCDPISGHTALYWYRQSLGQGLEFLIYFQGNSAPDKSGLPSDRFSAERTGGSVSTLTIQRTQQEDSAVYLCASRPIAGGLTDTQYFGPGTRLTVL.

In its sample, this clonotype was seen a few times. V and J are TRBV7-6 and TRBJ2-5; D is possibly TRBD2 (6 bases). Germline V gene data show CDR1 as SGHVS and CDR2 as FNYEAQ. This CDR3 has 18 amino acids. Deletions cut 2 bases from V and 3 bases from J, with 22 bases between. CDR3 DNA: TGTGCCAGCAGCTTATCGAGCCGGGACTCAACCCTAAAAGAGACCCAGTACTTC. Its protein is CASSLSSRDSTLKETQYF.